This TCR beta chain was sequenced for a study of siplizumab effects on memory and regulatory T cells. On this clone itself: Its antigen remains unidentified.

Study-wide results and caveats: Suppression by proliferating Tregs derived from siplizumab cultures was not verified.

Sequencing was performed with immunoSEQ multiplex PCR; in TCRdb, only in-frame clones are kept and a portion is missing. This table holds around 100,000 clones, about 93% found once. The V gene end was trimmed by 0 bases and the J gene end by 9 bases; junction bases not matched to a gene: 9. Germline CDR1 and CDR2: ENHRY and SYGVKD. The CDR3 contains 16 residues. This clonotype was sampled from a human donor in good health. The chain links TRBV10-3 to TRBJ2-1; TRBD2 matches 9 bases. Sequencing was performed on Tregs sorted from blood. CDR3 loop: CAISESGNSGRVEQFF. The CDR3 nucleotides read TGTGCCATCAGTGAGTCGGGTAATAGCGGGAGAGTTGAGCAGTTCTTC.